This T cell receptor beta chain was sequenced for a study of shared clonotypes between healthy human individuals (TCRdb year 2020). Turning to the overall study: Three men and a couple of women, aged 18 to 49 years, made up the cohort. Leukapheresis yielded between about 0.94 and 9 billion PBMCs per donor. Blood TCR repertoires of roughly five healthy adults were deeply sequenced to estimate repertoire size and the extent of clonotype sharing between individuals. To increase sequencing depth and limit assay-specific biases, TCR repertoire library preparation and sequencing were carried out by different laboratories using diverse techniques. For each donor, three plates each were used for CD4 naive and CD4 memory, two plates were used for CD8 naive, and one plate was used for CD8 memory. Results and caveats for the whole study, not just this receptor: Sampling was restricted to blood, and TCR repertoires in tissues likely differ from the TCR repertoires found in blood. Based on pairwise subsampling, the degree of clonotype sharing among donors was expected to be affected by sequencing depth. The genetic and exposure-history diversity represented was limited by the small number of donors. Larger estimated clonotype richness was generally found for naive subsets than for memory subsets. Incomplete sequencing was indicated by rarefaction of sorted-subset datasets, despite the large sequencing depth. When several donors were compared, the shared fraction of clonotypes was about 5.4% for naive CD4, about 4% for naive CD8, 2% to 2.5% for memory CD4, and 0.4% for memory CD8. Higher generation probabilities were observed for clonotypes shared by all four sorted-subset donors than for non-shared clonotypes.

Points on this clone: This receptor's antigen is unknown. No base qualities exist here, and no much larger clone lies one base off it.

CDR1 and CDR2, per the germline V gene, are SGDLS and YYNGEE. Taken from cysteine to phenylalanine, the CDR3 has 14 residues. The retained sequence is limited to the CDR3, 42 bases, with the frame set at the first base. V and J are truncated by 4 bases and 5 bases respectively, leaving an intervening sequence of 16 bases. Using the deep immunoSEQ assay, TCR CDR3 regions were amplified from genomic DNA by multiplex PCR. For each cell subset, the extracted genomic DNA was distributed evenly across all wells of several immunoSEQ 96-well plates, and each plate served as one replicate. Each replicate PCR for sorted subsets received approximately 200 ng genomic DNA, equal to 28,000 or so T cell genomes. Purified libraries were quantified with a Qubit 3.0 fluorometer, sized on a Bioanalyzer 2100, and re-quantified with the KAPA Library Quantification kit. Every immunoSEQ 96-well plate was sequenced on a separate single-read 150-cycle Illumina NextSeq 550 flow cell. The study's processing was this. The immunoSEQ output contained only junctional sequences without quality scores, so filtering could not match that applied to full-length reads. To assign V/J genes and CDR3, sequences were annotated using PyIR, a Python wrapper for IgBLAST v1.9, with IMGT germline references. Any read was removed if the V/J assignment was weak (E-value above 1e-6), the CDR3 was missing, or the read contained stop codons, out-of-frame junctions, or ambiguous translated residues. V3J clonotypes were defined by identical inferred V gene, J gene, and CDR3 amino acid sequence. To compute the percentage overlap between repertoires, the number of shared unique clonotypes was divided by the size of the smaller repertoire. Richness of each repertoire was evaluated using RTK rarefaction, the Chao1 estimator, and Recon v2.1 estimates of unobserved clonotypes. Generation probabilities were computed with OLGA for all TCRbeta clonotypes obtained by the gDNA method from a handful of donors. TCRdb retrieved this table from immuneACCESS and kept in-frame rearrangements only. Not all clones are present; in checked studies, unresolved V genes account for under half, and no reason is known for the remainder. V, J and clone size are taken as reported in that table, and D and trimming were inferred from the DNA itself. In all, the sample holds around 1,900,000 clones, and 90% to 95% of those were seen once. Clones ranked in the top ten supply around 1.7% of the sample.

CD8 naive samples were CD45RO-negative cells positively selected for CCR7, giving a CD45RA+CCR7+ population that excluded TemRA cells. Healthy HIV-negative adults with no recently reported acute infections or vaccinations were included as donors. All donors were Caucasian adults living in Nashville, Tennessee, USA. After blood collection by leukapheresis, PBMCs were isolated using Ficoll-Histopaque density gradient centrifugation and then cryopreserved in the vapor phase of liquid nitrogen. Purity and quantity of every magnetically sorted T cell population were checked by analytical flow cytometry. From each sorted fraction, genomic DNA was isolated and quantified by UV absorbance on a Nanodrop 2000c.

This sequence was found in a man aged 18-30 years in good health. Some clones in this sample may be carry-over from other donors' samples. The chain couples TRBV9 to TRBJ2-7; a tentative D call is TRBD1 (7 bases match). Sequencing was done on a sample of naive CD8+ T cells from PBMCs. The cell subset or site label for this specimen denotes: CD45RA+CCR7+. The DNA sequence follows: TGTGCCAGCAGCCCCCGTGCCAGGGGGGACGAGCAGTACTTC. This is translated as CASSPRARGDEQYF. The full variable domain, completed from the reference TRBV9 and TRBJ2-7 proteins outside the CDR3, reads DSGVTQTPKHLITATGQRVTLRCSPRSGDLSVYWYQQSLDQGLQFLIQYYNGEERAKGNILERFSAQQFPDLHSELNLSSLELGDSALYFCASSPRARGDEQYFGPGTRLTVT.